Listed below are T cell receptor beta chains from one sample, sequenced in a study of high-grade serous ovarian cancer treatment subgroups. Sequencing used immunoSEQ multiplex PCR; TCRdb keeps in-frame clones, though not all of them. The data show around 16,000 clones, approximately 70% seen once. Specimen: tumor tissue. These receptors all stem from a human donor with high-grade serous ovarian cancer. Both conserved end residues are part of each CDR3. The D gene is left open where the match is weak. Size values are once, few and many counts, or a class for expanded clones, and some rows have none.

v_call	d_call	j_call	clone_size	cdr3_length	cdr3_nt	cdr3_aa
TRBV9	NA	TRBJ1-1	NA	13	TGTGCCAGCAGCGCCACAGGAAGTACTGAAGCTTTCTTT	CASSATGSTEAFF
TRBV6-6	NA	TRBJ1-4	NA	16	TGTGCCAGCAGTTATTTGACAGTGATTCGGGGTGAAAAACTGTTTTTT	CASSYLTVIRGEKLFF
TRBV20-1	TRBD1	TRBJ1-1	NA	11	TGCAGTGCTGCCAGACAGGGAGAAGCTTTCTTT	CSAARQGEAFF
TRBV6-5	TRBD1	TRBJ1-1	NA	15	TGTGCCAGCAGTTACTCGATGGGACAGGTCCCTGAAGCTTTCTTT	CASSYSMGQVPEAFF
TRBV10-3	NA	TRBJ2-3	NA	11	TGTGCCGTGGGTTTTGCAGATACGCAGTATTTT	CAVGFADTQYF
TRBV5-6	TRBD2	TRBJ2-3	NA	14	TGTGCCAGCAGCGCCGGACTAGCGGAAGATACGCAGTATTTT	CASSAGLAEDTQYF
TRBV6-1	NA	TRBJ1-2	NA	12	TGTGCCAGCAGTGAAACCCAGTTGGGCTACACCTTC	CASSETQLGYTF
TRBV10-3	TRBD1	TRBJ1-2	NA	11	TGTGCCATCAGTCCAGGGGGCGGCTACACCTTC	CAISPGGGYTF
TRBV11-2	TRBD1	TRBJ2-7	NA	12	TGTGCCAGCAGCTTAGGAGGGGGCGGACAGTACTTC	CASSLGGGGQYF
TRBV7-8	NA	TRBJ2-5	NA	18	TGTGCCAGCAGCCTAACCGAGGCCTACGCTGCCAGGTCGGAGACCCAGTACTTC	CASSLTEAYAARSETQYF
TRBV7-2	NA	TRBJ2-4	NA	14	TGTGCCAGCAGCTTAGGGAGAGCCAAAAACATTCAGTACTTC	CASSLGRAKNIQYF
TRBV6-5	NA	TRBJ2-7	NA	15	TGTGCCAGCAGTTCGAGGTCGGGACATCACTACGAGCAGTACTTC	CASSSRSGHHYEQYF
TRBV5-4	NA	TRBJ2-5	NA	15	TGTGCCAGCAGCTTGGCCCCCGGTTCCCAAGAGACCCAGTACTTC	CASSLAPGSQETQYF
TRBV30	NA	TRBJ1-1	few	13	TGTGCCTGGAGTTCTGACCCCAACACTGAAGCTTTCTTT	CAWSSDPNTEAFF